The T cell receptor beta chain described here comes from a study of blood T cell repertoires in COVID-19. Repertoires were generated with immunoSEQ multiplex PCR, while TCRdb's copy carries only in-frame clones and drops some. The sample holds some 38,000 clones, less than 85% seen once. V shed 4 bases, J shed 5 bases, and the junction held 4 bases outside the gene matches. The CDR3 loop spans 15 amino acids. Germline V gene data show CDR1 as LNHDA and CDR2 as SQIVND (reference sequence). This clone is medium-sized in the sample. The chain couples TRBV19 to TRBJ1-6; 8 bases line up with TRBD1. Sequencing input: peripheral blood. The TCR was taken from a woman in her seventies with acute or convalescent COVID-19. The CDR3 reads CASSTPGQDNSPLHF. CDR3 nucleotide sequence: TGTGCCAGTAGTACCCCGGGACAGGATAATTCACCCCTCCACTTT.